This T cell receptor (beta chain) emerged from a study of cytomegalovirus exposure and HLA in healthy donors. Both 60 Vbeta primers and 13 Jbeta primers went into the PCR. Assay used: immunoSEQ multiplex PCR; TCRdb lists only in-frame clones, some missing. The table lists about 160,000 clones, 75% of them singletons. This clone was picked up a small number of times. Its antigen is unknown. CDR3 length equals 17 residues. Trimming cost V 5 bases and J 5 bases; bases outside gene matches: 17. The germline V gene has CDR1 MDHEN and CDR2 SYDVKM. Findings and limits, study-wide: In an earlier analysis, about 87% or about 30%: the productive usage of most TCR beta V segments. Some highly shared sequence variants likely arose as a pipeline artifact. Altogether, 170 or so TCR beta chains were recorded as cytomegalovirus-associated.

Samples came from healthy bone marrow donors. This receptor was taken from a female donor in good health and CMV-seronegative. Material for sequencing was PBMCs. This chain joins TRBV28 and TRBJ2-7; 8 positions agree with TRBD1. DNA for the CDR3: TGTGCCAGCAGTCCCGCCGGACGGACAGGGAACAAGAACGAGCAGTACTTC. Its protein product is CASSPAGRTGNKNEQYF.